Reported below is one TCR beta chain. Its antigen is unidentified. This sample was included in a study of shared clonotypes between healthy human individuals. Whole-study results and caveats: Against clonotypes common to all four donors, non-shared ones had lower generation probabilities.

The repertoire was sequenced with immunoSEQ multiplex PCR; TCRdb's copy has only in-frame clones and lacks some. The profile covers approximately 2,000,000 clones, with 90% to 95% appearing a single time and about 1.6% taken by the ten largest. Positively selected for CCR7, the CD45RO-negative cells used as naive CD8 cells excluded terminally differentiated effector memory CD45RA+ cells. The CDR3 extends over 14 amino acids. The germline V gene has CDR1 SGDLS and CDR2 YYNGEE. Unmatched junction bases numbered 5, after V lost 3 bases and J lost 2 bases. The rearrangement links TRBV9 to TRBJ2-7, with 7 bases fitting TRBD1. Sequenced sample: naive CD8+ T cells from PBMCs. The origin of this receptor is a man aged 18 to 30 in good health. Some clones in this sample may be carry-over from other donors' samples. The CDR3 sequence is CASSDDGQAYEQYF. CDR3 DNA: TGTGCCAGCAGCGACGATGGACAGGCCTACGAGCAGTACTTC.